This T cell receptor (beta chain) is from a study of Graves' ophthalmopathy and Graves' hyperthyroidism. Comments on this clonotype: This sequence may be a read error, since a much larger clone differs from it by one base.

Germline V gene lookup returns CDR1 SEHNR and CDR2 FQNEAQ (reference sequence). This CDR3 contains 14 residues. The V end was cut by 5 bases, the J end by 1 base, with 11 bases between. As the template, RNA transcripts were used to amplify TCR beta CDR3 regions. A first-round RT-PCR used HTBI primers, followed by a second-round multiplex PCR. TCRdb called the multiplex PCR reads again in MiXCR, with one record for every CDR3 protein. The table lists approximately 700,000 distinct CDR3 sequences, about 38% of them singletons. Specimen: peripheral blood. The genes are TRBV7-9 and TRBJ1-2; D is uncertain. The TCR sequence derives from an adult man with Graves' ophthalmopathy. The DNA of the CDR3 is TGTGCCAGCAGCCAAGATTGGAGTAACTATGGCTACACCTTC. Translation gives CASSQDWSNYGYTF.